This T cell receptor (beta chain) appears in the sequencing data of a study of cytomegalovirus exposure and HLA in healthy donors. Overall study: Roughly 77 million unique TCRs from HLA-typed donors made up an early data release. Among the approximately 400 genotyped donors, 81% were placed in the Caucasian-associated ancestry cluster.

The trim removed 5 bases at V and 4 bases at J, leaving 16 bases unmatched. This CDR3 is 19 amino acids long. In germline, CDR1 is SGHAT, CDR2 FQNNGV. In the PCR, 60 Vbeta and 13 Jbeta primers were used. Here immunoSEQ multiplex PCR was the method, and the copy in TCRdb shows in-frame clones only, minus some. The sample holds 200,000 or so clones, 81% seen once. The chain recombines TRBV11-2 with TRBJ2-1; 11 bases match TRBD1. What was sequenced was PBMCs. This sequence originates from a woman younger than 35 in good health and CMV-seropositive. CDR3 amino acids: CASSRDRGEERGVYNEQFF. CDR3 coding DNA: TGTGCCAGCAGCCGGGACAGGGGGGAAGAGCGGGGAGTGTACAATGAGCAGTTCTTC. The full variable domain, its missing parts supplied by reference TRBV11-2 and TRBJ2-1, is EAGVAQSPRYKIIEKRQSVAFWCNPISGHATLYWYQQILGQGPKLLIQFQNNGVVDDSQLPKDRFSAERLKGVDSTLKIQPAKLEDSAVYLCASSRDRGEERGVYNEQFFGPGTRLTVL.